This T cell receptor (beta chain) came from a study of blood T cell repertoires in COVID-19. About the study: The United States, Italy and Spain provided the acute and convalescent COVID-19 samples. PBMCs, B-cell-depleted T cells, or T cells were the source of the cDNA or gDNA that made up the material.

The authors' processing: From reference gene primer amplification, estimates of nucleated cell counts were derived. Assay: immunoSEQ multiplex PCR; the TCRdb copy retains only in-frame clones and omits some. The DNA was the basis for D and trimming; V, J and clone size are from that table. The sample yields 250,000 to 350,000 clones, roughly 89% seen once. Looked up from germline, CDR1 is SGHTA and CDR2 is FQGNSA. V dropped 1 base and J dropped 0; count of bases not matched to a gene: 0. The CDR3 length is 15 residues. The sequencing input was peripheral blood. The sequence was collected from a woman in her thirties with active or convalescent COVID-19. The V call is TRBV7-2, the J call TRBJ2-1; 7 bases agree with TRBD1. The DNA of the CDR3 is TGTGCCAGCAGCTTAGACAGGGGCTCCTACAATGAGCAGTTCTTC. This gives the protein CASSLDRGSYNEQFF. The full variable domain, with the rest looked up from reference TRBV7-2 and TRBJ2-1, is GAGVSQSPSNKVTEKGKDVELRCDPISGHTALYWYRQSLGQGLEFLIYFQGNSAPDKSGLPSDRFSAERTGGSVSTLTIQRTQQEDSAVYLCASSLDRGSYNEQFFGPGTRLTVL.